This T cell receptor (beta chain) was sequenced in a study of shared clonotypes between healthy human individuals. Deep was the level at which the assay was run. TCRdb's copy holds only in-frame clones and misses some; the assay was immunoSEQ multiplex PCR. The data show 950,000 to 1,100,000 clones, approximately 78% seen once. Germline V gene sequence: CDR1 MDHEN, CDR2 SYDVKM. The CDR3 loop spans 16 amino acids. Unmatched junction bases numbered 5, after V lost 4 bases and J lost 2 bases. The chain uses TRBV28 and TRBJ2-7; 13 positions match TRBD2. The TCR comes from a man between 18 and 35 years old in good health. Some clones in this sample may be carry-over from other donors' samples. Sequenced input: memory CD4+ T cells from PBMCs. Subset indicated: CD45RA-negative fraction. The CDR3 coding sequence is TGTGCCAGCAGTTGGCCCACTAGCGGGAGGGCCTACGAGCAGTACTTC. This translates into CASSWPTSGRAYEQYF.